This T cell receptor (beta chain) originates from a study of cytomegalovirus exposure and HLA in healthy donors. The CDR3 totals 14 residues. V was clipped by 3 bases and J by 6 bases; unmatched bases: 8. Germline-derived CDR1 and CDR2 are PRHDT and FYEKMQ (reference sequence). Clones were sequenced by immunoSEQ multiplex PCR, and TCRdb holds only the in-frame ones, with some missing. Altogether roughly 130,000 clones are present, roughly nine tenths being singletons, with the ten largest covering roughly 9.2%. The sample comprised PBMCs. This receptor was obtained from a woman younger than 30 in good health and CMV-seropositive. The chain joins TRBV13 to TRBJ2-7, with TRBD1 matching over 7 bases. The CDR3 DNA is TGTGCCAGCAGCTTTAGATTTGACAGGGTCGAGCAGTACTTC. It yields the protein CASSFRFDRVEQYF.